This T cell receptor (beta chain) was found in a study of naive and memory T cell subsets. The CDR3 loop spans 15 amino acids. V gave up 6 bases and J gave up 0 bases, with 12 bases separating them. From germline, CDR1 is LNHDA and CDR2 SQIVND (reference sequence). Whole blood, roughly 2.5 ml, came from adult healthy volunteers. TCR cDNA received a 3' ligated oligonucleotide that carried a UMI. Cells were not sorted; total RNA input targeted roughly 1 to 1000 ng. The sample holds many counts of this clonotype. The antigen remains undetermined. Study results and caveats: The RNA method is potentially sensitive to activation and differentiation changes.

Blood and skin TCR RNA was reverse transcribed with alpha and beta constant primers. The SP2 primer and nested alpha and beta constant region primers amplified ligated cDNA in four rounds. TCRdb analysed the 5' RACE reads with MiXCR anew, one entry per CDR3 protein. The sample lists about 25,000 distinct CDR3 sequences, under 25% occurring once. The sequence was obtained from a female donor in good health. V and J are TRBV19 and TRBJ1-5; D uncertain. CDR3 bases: TGTGCCAGTAGCACCCCGGGCTATAGCAATCAGCCCCAGCATTTT. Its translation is CASSTPGYSNQPQHF.